What follows is one TCR beta chain and its context. This CDR3 region has 18 residues. V trimming: 0 bases; J trimming: 5 bases; junction bases outside the gene matches: 15. Looked up from germline, CDR1 is SGHRS and CDR2 is YFSETQ. This sample is part of a study of blood T cell repertoires in COVID-19. TCRdb's table, derived via immunoSEQ multiplex PCR, lists solely in-frame clones and lacks some. The data contain approximately 470,000 clones, 87% of them singletons. V gene TRBV5-1 combines with J gene TRBJ2-5, with 8 positions matching TRBD2. The sample consisted of PBMCs or T cells enriched from blood (not recorded which). The TCR originated in a young woman who had recovered from COVID-19. The CDR3 region has the DNA TGCGCCAGCAGCTTGGGTCTTGGCGGGGGGTCACATTCGGAGACCCAGTACTTC. This translates into CASSLGLGGGSHSETQYF.